Sequencing of this T cell receptor beta chain was carried out in a study of blood T cell repertoires in COVID-19. Generated by immunoSEQ multiplex PCR, the TCRdb table keeps only in-frame clones and is missing some. Counted here are 99,000 or so clones, about 79% occurring once; the ten biggest clones make up approximately 3.3%. The V and J ends lost 6 bases and 10 bases, in that order; junction bases with no gene match: 8. The CDR3 is made up of 13 amino acids. Sequencing was done on a sample of peripheral blood. V gene TRBV12-3 or TRBV12-4 combines with J gene TRBJ1-5; 8 bases agree with TRBD1. The TCR was taken from a woman over 75 with active or convalescent COVID-19. CDR3 protein: CASSLQGGGPQHF. DNA for the CDR3: TGTGCCAGCAGCCTACAGGGGGGCGGACCCCAGCATTTT.